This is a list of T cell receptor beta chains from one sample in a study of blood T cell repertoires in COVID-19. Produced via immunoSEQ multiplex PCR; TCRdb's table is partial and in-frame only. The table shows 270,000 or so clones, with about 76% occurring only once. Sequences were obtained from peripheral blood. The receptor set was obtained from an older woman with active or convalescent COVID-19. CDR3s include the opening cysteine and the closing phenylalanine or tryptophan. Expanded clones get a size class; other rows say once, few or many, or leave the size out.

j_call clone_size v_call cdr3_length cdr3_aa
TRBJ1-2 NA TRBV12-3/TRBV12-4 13 CASSLGPQNGYTF
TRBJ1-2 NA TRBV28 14 CASRSPGTAYGYTF
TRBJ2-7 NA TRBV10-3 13 CAISVRFEEEQYF
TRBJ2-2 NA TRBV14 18 CARGSGQAGSVNTGELFF
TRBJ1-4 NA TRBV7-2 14 CASSLQGNNEKLFF
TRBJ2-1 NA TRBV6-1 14 CASSDRGVRNEQFF
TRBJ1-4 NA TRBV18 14 CASSEDRGDEKLFF
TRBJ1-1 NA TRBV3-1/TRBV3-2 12 CASSQDGRDSLF
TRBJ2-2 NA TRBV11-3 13 CASAEGRGGELFF
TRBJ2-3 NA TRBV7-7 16 CASSPTSGGSPDTQYF
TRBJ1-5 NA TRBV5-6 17 CASSPRGGGDGNQPQHF
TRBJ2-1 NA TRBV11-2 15 CASSPGQVFYNEQFF
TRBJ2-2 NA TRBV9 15 CASSGRGADTGELFF
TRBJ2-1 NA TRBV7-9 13 CASSLEAAGEQFF
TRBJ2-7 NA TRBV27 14 CASSLSGGTYEQYF
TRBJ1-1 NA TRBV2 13 CASSDPGLREAFF
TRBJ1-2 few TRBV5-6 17 CASSFPPPTGERYGYTF
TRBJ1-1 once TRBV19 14 CASSMARANTEAFF
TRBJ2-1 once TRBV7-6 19 CASSLGLAGAPSSYNEQFF
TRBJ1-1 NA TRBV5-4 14 CASSPGTENTEAFF
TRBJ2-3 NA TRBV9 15 CASSISGGRADTQYF
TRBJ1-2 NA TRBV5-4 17 CASSFGVGDIFSFLYTF
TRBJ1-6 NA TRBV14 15 CASSPGQGRNSPLHF
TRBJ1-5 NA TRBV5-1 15 CASSSGQGNNQPQHF
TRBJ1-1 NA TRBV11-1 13 CASSHRGNTEAFF
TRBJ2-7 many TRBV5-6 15 CASSFLGQGIYEQYF
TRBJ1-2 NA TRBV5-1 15 CASSLSDRETYGYTF
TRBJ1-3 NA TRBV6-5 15 CASSRQGAGGNTIYF
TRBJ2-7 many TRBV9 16 CASSPKVLDELGEQYF
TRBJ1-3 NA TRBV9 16 CASSVGDVGDGNTIYF
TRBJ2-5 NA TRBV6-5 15 CASSHGGGQGETQYF
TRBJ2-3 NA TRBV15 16 CATSRGWRQSADTQYF
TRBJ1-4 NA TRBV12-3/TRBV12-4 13 CASRSDSSEKLFF
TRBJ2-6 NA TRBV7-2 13 CASSSSGANVLTF
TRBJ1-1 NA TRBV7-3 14 CASSLSGLNTEAFF
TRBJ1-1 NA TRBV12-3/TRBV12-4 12 CASSSVNTEAFF
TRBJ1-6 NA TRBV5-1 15 CASRGTETNSSPLHF
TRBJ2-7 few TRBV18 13 CASSLGQNYEQYF
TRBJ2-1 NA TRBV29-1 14 CSVPGQSSYNEQFF
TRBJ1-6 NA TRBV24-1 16 CATTCTLAGRGSPLHF
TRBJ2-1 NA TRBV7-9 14 CASSRAGWRNEQFF
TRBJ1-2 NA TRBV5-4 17 CASSSSRSGRGRDGYTF
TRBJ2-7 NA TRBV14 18 CASSQKRGTEEKSYEQYF
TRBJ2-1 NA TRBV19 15 CASRNWGRPYNEQFF
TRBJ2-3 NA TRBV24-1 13 CATGGITGDTQYF
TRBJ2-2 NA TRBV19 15 CASSISGGNTGELFF
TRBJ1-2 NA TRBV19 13 CASLGTGNYGYTF
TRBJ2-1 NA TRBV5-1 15 CASSLGGGYYNEQFF
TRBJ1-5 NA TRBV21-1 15 CASSKGNSCNQPQHF
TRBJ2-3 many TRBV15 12 CATGLRTDTQYF
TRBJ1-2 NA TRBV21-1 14 CASSARGEGSGYTF
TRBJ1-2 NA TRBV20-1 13 CSASPGVHYGYTF
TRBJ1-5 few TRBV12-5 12 CASGLDGQGRYF
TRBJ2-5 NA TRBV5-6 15 CASSLEASGWGVQYF
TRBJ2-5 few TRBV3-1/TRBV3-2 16 CASSQWGTGDQETQYF
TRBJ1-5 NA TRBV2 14 CASMGRGGNQPQHF
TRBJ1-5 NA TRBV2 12 CASHYSNQPQHF
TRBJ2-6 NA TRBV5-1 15 CASSNQGSGANVLTF
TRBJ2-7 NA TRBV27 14 CASSSPGQGYEQYF